This passage covers 22 T cell receptor beta chains from one sample sequenced in a study of cytomegalovirus exposure and HLA in healthy donors. The PCR had 60 Vbeta and 13 Jbeta primers. Using immunoSEQ multiplex PCR, the repertoire was profiled, and TCRdb retains in-frame clones only, with some absent. In the table there are about 180,000 clones, roughly three quarters of which are singletons. Sequenced sample: PBMCs. These receptors all come from a male donor in good health and CMV-seronegative.

The chain has TRBV15 and TRBJ1-5; 8 positions agree with TRBD1. The CDR3 runs 16 residues. Germline trimming cut 1 base from V and 2 bases from J; bases unmatched to any gene: 4. Germline CDR1 is LNHNV and CDR2 is YYDKDF (reference sequence). CDR3 loop: CATSRAPTGGNQPQHF. For the CDR3, the DNA is TGTGCCACCAGCAGAGCGCCGACAGGGGGCAATCAGCCCCAGCATTTT. Full variable domain (rest looked up from reference TRBV15 and TRBJ1-5): DAMVIQNPRYQVTQFGKPVTLSCSQTLNHNVMYWYQQKSSQAPKLLFHYYDKDFNNEADTPDNFQSRRPNTSFCFLDIRSPGLGDTAMYLCATSRAPTGGNQPQHFGDGTRLSIL.

This chain links TRBV6-5 with TRBJ1-5; no reliable D call. CDR1 is MNHEY and CDR2 is SVGAGI in the germline V gene. The length of the CDR3 is 15 residues. V lost 6 bases, J lost 0 bases, and 12 bases lay in between. The CDR3 nucleotides are TGTGCCAGCAGCCGGACGGGGTATAGCAATCAGCCCCAGCATTTT. Translated, it gives CASSRTGYSNQPQHF.

The rearrangement uses TRBV19 and TRBJ1-5, with 9 bases lining up with TRBD1. Germline CDR1 and CDR2: LNHDA and SQIVND (reference sequence). This CDR3 has 16 amino acids. V was pared by 3 bases and J by 5 bases, with 8 bases of the junction left unmatched. The CDR3 sequence is CASSMPKQGAHQPQHF. The CDR3 DNA sequence: TGTGCCAGTAGTATGCCAAAACAGGGGGCGCATCAGCCCCAGCATTTT.

This clone has just a few counts. The V call is TRBV5-1, the J call TRBJ1-2; the D is unclear. CDR1 and CDR2 from the germline V gene are SGHRS and YFSETQ. The CDR3 consists of 12 residues. The V gene lost 0 bases and the J gene lost 4 bases, with 4 bases spanning the gap. CDR3 region: CASSLDFYGYTF. CDR3 bases: TGCGCCAGCAGCTTGGACTTCTATGGCTACACCTTC.

This chain connects TRBV4-1 to TRBJ1-2; D might be TRBD1 (5 bases). This CDR3 contains 14 residues. From germline, CDR1 is MGHRA and CDR2 YSYEKL. V lost 3 bases to trimming and J lost 2 bases, with 10 bases between them. The CDR3 DNA sequence: TGCGCCAGCAGCCACATGACAGAGAACTATGGCTACACCTTC. As protein: CASSHMTENYGYTF.

The chain uses TRBV30 and TRBJ2-1; a possible D gene is TRBD2 (5 bases). Trimming took off 8 bases at V and 4 bases at J, with 24 bases between the two ends. This CDR3 region has 16 residues. The germline V gene encodes CDR1 GTSNPN and CDR2 SVGIG (reference sequence). The CDR3 sequence: CALELYTGIPYNEQFF. The DNA for the CDR3 is TGTGCCCTCGAACTCTACACCGGGATCCCATACAATGAGCAGTTCTTC.

In this sample, this clone turned up a few times. The rearrangement joins TRBV5-1 to TRBJ2-2; the match to TRBD2 covers 10 bases. CDR1 and CDR2 (germline): SGHRS, YFSETQ. CDR3 length: 17 amino acids. Losses at the gene ends were 3 bases for V and 0 bases for J; bases not matched to a gene: 5. DNA for the CDR3: TGCGCCAGCAGCTGGCCGGGACTAGCGACGAACACCGGGGAGCTGTTTTTT. It specifies CASSWPGLATNTGELFF.

V gene TRBV11-2 combines with J gene TRBJ2-5, with 9 bases lining up with TRBD1. The CDR3 consists of 14 residues. V was pared by 8 bases and J by 3 bases, with 7 bases of the junction left unmatched. The V gene's germline CDR1 is SGHAT and CDR2 FQNNGV. CDR3 residues: CASSLRTGEETQYF. In nucleotides, the CDR3 is TGTGCCAGCTCCCTCCGGACAGGGGAAGAGACCCAGTACTTC. Together with reference TRBV11-2 and TRBJ2-5, the CDR3 gives the full variable domain: EAGVAQSPRYKIIEKRQSVAFWCNPISGHATLYWYQQILGQGPKLLIQFQNNGVVDDSQLPKDRFSAERLKGVDSTLKIQPAKLEDSAVYLCASSLRTGEETQYFGPGTRLLVL.

V usage is TRBV6-4 and J usage is TRBJ1-1; a possible D gene is TRBD1 (5 bases). Germline lookup yields CDR1 MRHNA and CDR2 SNTAGT. This CDR3 region has 15 residues. The ends were cut back, 0 bases at V and 3 bases at J, with 11 bases in the middle. This CDR3 reads CASSDSTKGDTEAFF. The CDR3 DNA follows: TGTGCCAGCAGTGACTCGACGAAAGGGGACACTGAAGCTTTCTTT.

V gene TRBV6-1 combines with J gene TRBJ1-5, with 8 bases that match TRBD1. The germline V gene encodes CDR1 MNHNS and CDR2 SASEGT. V shed 6 bases, J shed 9 bases, and the junction held 7 bases outside the gene matches. CDR3 size: 13 residues. The CDR3 is CASRTGGRGPQHF. CDR3 nucleotide sequence: TGTGCCAGCAGAACAGGGGGGCGCGGGCCCCAGCATTTT.

The table lists this clone with a count of one. This chain connects TRBV23-1 to TRBJ1-5; D might be TRBD1 (6 bases). TRBV23-1 has ORF status, its function being uncertain. This CDR3 spans 15 amino acids. With 3 bases removed from V and 5 bases from J, the gap between germline ends came to 14 bases. CDR3 protein: CASSHYRDIDQPQHF. The DNA for the CDR3 is TGCGCCAGCAGTCATTACCGGGACATAGATCAGCCCCAGCATTTT.

The V and J genes are TRBV4-3 and TRBJ1-3; 12 nucleotides agree with TRBD1. The CDR3 length is 19 residues. The V segment lost 5 bases and the J segment 2 bases; nucleotides outside the gene matches: 13. Germline V gives CDR1 LGHNA, CDR2 YSLEER. In DNA form, the CDR3 reads TGCGCCAGCAGCTTGCAGCGGGACAGGGGGCCTACTGCTGGAAACACCATATATTTT. It specifies CASSLQRDRGPTAGNTIYF.

This sequence joins TRBV6-5 and TRBJ1-1; a weak D match, TRBD1 (6 bases). Germline V CDR1 and CDR2: MNHEY, SVGAGI. V gave up 6 bases and J gave up 1 base, with 12 bases separating them. The CDR3 loop spans 14 amino acids. The CDR3 DNA is TGTGCCAGCAGCCCCTTGGGGGCGAACACTGAAGCTTTCTTT. Its translation: CASSPLGANTEAFF.

The V call is TRBV15, the J call TRBJ1-5, with 9 bases that match TRBD1. The CDR3 spans 17 residues. Unmatched junction bases numbered 9, after V lost 0 bases and J lost 6 bases. Germline V gives CDR1 LNHNV, CDR2 YYDKDF (reference sequence). The CDR3 nucleotides read TGTGCCACCAGCAGAGATCTATCCGGGGACAGGGTTCAGCCCCAGCATTTT. Translating gives CATSRDLSGDRVQPQHF.

The V gene is TRBV5-1, the J gene TRBJ1-1, with TRBD1 matching 8 bases. Germline loops: CDR1 SGHRS, CDR2 YFSETQ. Germline trimming cut 3 bases from V and 1 base from J; bases unmatched to any gene: 2. The CDR3 totals 14 residues. The chain's CDR3 is CASSWGQENTEAFF. CDR3 coding DNA: TGCGCCAGCAGCTGGGGACAGGAGAACACTGAAGCTTTCTTT.

This sequence joins TRBV7-9 and TRBJ2-1; 8 bases align to TRBD2. Germline V gene data show CDR1 as SEHNR and CDR2 as FQNEAQ (reference sequence). This CDR3 spans 17 amino acids. The V segment lost 5 bases and the J segment 4 bases; nucleotides outside the gene matches: 13. The CDR3 DNA reads as TGTGCCAGCAGCCCAAGGGGAGCGGGGGTATTTTACAATGAGCAGTTCTTC. Protein product: CASSPRGAGVFYNEQFF.

The chain joins TRBV12-5 to TRBJ2-3; perhaps TRBD1 as D (6 bases). V lost 6 bases to trimming and J lost 2 bases, with 15 bases between them. Germline V lookup: CDR1 LGHNT, CDR2 FRNRAP. The CDR3 runs 15 residues. Written as DNA, the CDR3 is TGTGCTAGTGGCCAGACAGGAGTCGACACAGATACGCAGTATTTT. Its protein is CASGQTGVDTDTQYF.

The count of this clone is one. V usage is TRBV4-2 and J usage is TRBJ2-7, with 9 bases aligning to TRBD1. This CDR3 spans 17 amino acids. V shed 1 base and J 6 bases; nucleotides not matched to a gene: 13. CDR1 LGHNA and CDR2 YNFKEQ come from the germline V gene. The CDR3 DNA reads as TGTGCCAGCAGCCAAGCTTTTTCCGGACAGGGGATCTCCGAGCAGTACTTC. Translation gives CASSQAFSGQGISEQYF.

In the case of this clone: One junction end disagrees with the germline gene, perhaps due to a read error. CDR3 region: CANSFRGSNQPQHF. The CDR3 DNA reads as TGTGCCAACAGTTTTCGGGGTAGCAATCAGCCCCAGCATTTT. This chain connects TRBV27 to TRBJ1-5, with D unresolved. This CDR3 is built from 14 residues. CDR1 is MNHEY and CDR2 is SMNVEV in the germline V gene (reference sequence).

This clone was counted only a few times. V is TRBV20-1 and J is TRBJ2-7; TRBD2 might be the D (6 bases). Per the germline V gene, CDR1 is DFQATT and CDR2 is SNEGSKA (reference sequence). The CDR3 has 11 amino acids. V shed 7 bases and J shed 7 bases, with 14 bases lying between them. This CDR3 reads CSVGRREEQYF. The CDR3 nucleotides are TGCAGTGTCGGGAGAAGAGAAGAGCAGTACTTC.

CDR3 sequence (DNA): TGTGCCAGTAGCCAAGGGGCCTACGAGCAGTACTTC. Its protein is CASSQGAYEQYF. This chain links TRBV19 with TRBJ2-7; a possible D gene is TRBD1 (5 bases). Trimming took off 6 bases at V and 2 bases at J, with 8 bases between the two ends. This CDR3 comprises 12 residues. Germline CDR1 LNHDA, CDR2 SQIVND (reference sequence).

The genes are TRBV30 and TRBJ2-3; TRBD1 is a possible D gene (6 bases). V was cut by 3 bases and J by 6 bases, with 10 bases left in between. The CDR3 has 12 residues. Germline V gene data show CDR1 as GTSNPN and CDR2 as SVGIG (reference sequence). The CDR3 DNA reads as TGTGCCTGGAGGGGGGCTGGGGATACGCAGTATTTT. This gives the protein CAWRGAGDTQYF.